This T cell receptor (beta chain) was observed in a study of OX40 agonist ivuxolimab in advanced cancers. For the study at large: The drug used for patients, ivuxolimab, was an agonistic anti-OX40 (CD134) antibody.

The data were produced by immunoSEQ multiplex PCR, yet TCRdb's version contains in-frame clones alone and is incomplete. The data show some 60,000 clones, roughly 87% seen once. Trimming removed 5 bases from V and 5 bases from J; junction bases left unmatched: 2. Germline V CDR1 and CDR2: SNHLY, FYNNEI. The CDR3 is 14 residues long. The rearrangement links TRBV2 to TRBJ2-2, with TRBD2 identical over 10 bases. The sequence was collected from an adult with an advanced solid tumor such as melanoma, head and neck, liver or kidney cancer. The material was CD4+ or CD8+ T cells sorted from blood, obtained in a trial of the OX40 agonist ivuxolimab. Here the CDR3 reads CASSLAGGTGELFF. The DNA for the CDR3 is TGTGCCAGCAGTTTAGCGGGAGGAACCGGGGAGCTGTTTTTT.